The 32 T cell receptor beta chains below were found in one sample sequenced in a study of blood T cell repertoires in COVID-19. Repertoires were generated with immunoSEQ multiplex PCR, while TCRdb's copy carries only in-frame clones and drops some. The sample holds roughly 180,000 clones, under 85% seen once. Sequencing used peripheral blood. The receptor source for this set is a human donor in a cohort sampled during active COVID-19.

J is TRBJ2-5 and V is TRBV5-1; possibly TRBD2 for D (7 bases). This CDR3 has 15 residues. The germline V gene encodes CDR1 SGHRS and CDR2 YFSETQ. With 0 bases removed from V and 6 bases from J, the gap between germline ends came to 15 bases. The CDR3 DNA is TGCGCCAGCAGCTTGGAGGGGGGGATTCGGAAGACCCAGTACTTC. This codes for CASSLEGGIRKTQYF.

V and J are TRBV13 and TRBJ2-7; 8 nucleotides align to TRBD1. CDR1 PRHDT and CDR2 FYEKMQ come from the germline V gene (reference sequence). The CDR3 sequence is 15 residues long. Trimming at V came to 3 bases and at J to 2 bases, leaving 6 bases not matched to a gene. The CDR3: CASSLSETGAYEQYF. Written as DNA, the CDR3 is TGTGCCAGCAGCTTGTCGGAGACAGGGGCCTACGAGCAGTACTTC.

J is TRBJ2-7 and V is TRBV10-2; TRBD1 aligns across 12 bases. This CDR3 is built from 15 residues. Germline assignment: CDR1 WSHSY and CDR2 SAAADI. V shed 2 bases, J shed 5 bases, and the junction held 4 bases outside the gene matches. The CDR3 DNA reads as TGCGCCAGCAGTGAGGGGGGACAGGGGGCAAACGAGCAGTACTTC. Residues: CASSEGGQGANEQYF.

This clone was picked up one time. The chain joins TRBV5-1 to TRBJ1-2; TRBD1 matches 8 bases. The CDR3 loop spans 15 amino acids. J lost 0 bases, V lost 3 bases, and 4 bases had no gene match. Germline V gene lookup returns CDR1 SGHRS and CDR2 YFSETQ. DNA of the CDR3: TGCGCCAGCAGCTATAGGACAGGGACTAACTATGGCTACACCTTC. Protein sequence: CASSYRTGTNYGYTF.

The V gene is TRBV19, the J gene TRBJ1-1; possible D gene TRBD1, 5 bases. Trimming took 7 bases from V and 10 from J, leaving 19 bases between them. The CDR3 contains 13 residues. Germline assignment: CDR1 LNHDA and CDR2 SQIVND (reference sequence). This CDR3 reads CASINFLQGGAFF. CDR3 sequence (DNA): TGTGCCAGTATAAACTTCCTCCAGGGTGGAGCTTTCTTT.

This clone was counted once. The V gene is TRBV2, the J gene TRBJ2-1; 15 bases are a match to TRBD2. Germline V gives CDR1 SNHLY, CDR2 FYNNEI. J gave up 6 bases and V 6 bases, and 6 bases lay outside the gene matches. CDR3 length: 16 amino acids. This CDR3 reads CASSSRTSGGANEQFF. For the CDR3, the DNA is TGTGCCAGCAGCTCCCGGACTAGCGGGGGGGCCAATGAGCAGTTCTTC.

This clone showed up just once. CDR3: CASSVSTGKGNYGYTF. For the CDR3, the DNA is TGTGCCAGCAGCGTTTCAACAGGGAAGGGAAACTATGGCTACACCTTC. The chain has TRBV9 and TRBJ1-2; D might be TRBD1 (6 bases). Germline V gene lookup returns CDR1 SGDLS and CDR2 YYNGEE. The V and J ends lost 2 bases and 2 bases respectively, with 16 bases between them. The CDR3 contains 16 residues.

This clone appeared a few times. The chain carries TRBV2 and TRBJ2-1, with 15 bases identical to TRBD2. Germline assignment: CDR1 SNHLY and CDR2 FYNNEI. The CDR3 extends over 14 amino acids. V trimming: 6 bases; J trimming: 9 bases; junction bases outside the gene matches: 3. The CDR3 is CASRGLAGGGEQFF. CDR3 DNA: TGTGCCAGCAGGGGACTAGCGGGGGGTGGTGAGCAGTTCTTC.

V is TRBV5-4 and J is TRBJ1-5; a possible D gene is TRBD1 (6 bases). Germline V lookup: CDR1 SGHNT, CDR2 YYREEE (reference sequence). Between the trimmed V and J ends, which lost 2 bases and 9 bases, there was a span of 12 bases. CDR3 length equals 13 residues. CDR3 sequence (DNA): TGTGCCAGCAGCTTTGACAGGCTAGGGCCCCAGCATTTT. This codes for CASSFDRLGPQHF.

The chain recombines TRBV30 with TRBJ1-2; the D gene is possibly TRBD1 (5 bases). V was cut by 2 bases and J by 1 base, with 8 bases left in between. Looked up from germline, CDR1 is GTSNPN and CDR2 is SVGIG (reference sequence). The CDR3 has 13 amino acids. The CDR3 protein is CAWSQDSNYGYTF. CDR3 coding DNA: TGTGCCTGGAGTCAAGACAGTAACTATGGCTACACCTTC. Variable domain in full (rest from reference TRBV30 and TRBJ1-2): SQTIHQWPATLVQPVGSPLSLECTVEGTSNPNLYWYRQAAGRGLQLLFYSVGIGQISSEVPQNLSASRPQDRQFILSSKKLLLSDSGFYLCAWSQDSNYGYTFGSGTRLTVV.

This chain uses TRBV7-8 with TRBJ1-2, with 12 bases that match TRBD1. This CDR3 spans 14 amino acids. V lost 3 bases and J lost 8; bases outside the gene matches: 4. Germline V gene lookup returns CDR1 SGHVS and CDR2 FQNEAQ. The CDR3 nucleotides are TGTGCCAGCAGCTTGGGACAGGGGGCGGGGGGCTACACCTTC. Its protein product is CASSLGQGAGGYTF.

The genes are TRBV2 and TRBJ1-2; D remains unclear. The CDR3 sequence is 15 residues long. Germline lookup yields CDR1 SNHLY and CDR2 FYNNEI. Trimming took off 5 bases at V and 0 bases at J, with 13 bases between the two ends. The CDR3 region has the DNA TGTGCCAGCAGTCTAGTGAGACGGACTAACTATGGCTACACCTTC. It is translated as CASSLVRRTNYGYTF. The variable domain in full, with the rest retrieved from reference TRBV2 and TRBJ1-2, is EPEVTQTPSHQVTQMGQEVILRCVPISNHLYFYWYRQILGQKVEFLVSFYNNEISEKSEIFDDQFSVERPDGSNFTLKIRSTKLEDSAMYFCASSLVRRTNYGYTFGSGTRLTVV.

The CDR3 here is CAPGGGGTGNTIYF. The CDR3 DNA reads as TGTGCCCCCGGGGGGGGAGGGACTGGAAACACCATATATTTT. V usage is TRBV15 and J usage is TRBJ1-3; maybe TRBD1 (5 bases). The V end was cut by 11 bases, the J end by 2 bases, with 16 bases between. The CDR3 extends over 14 amino acids. The germline V gene has CDR1 LNHNV and CDR2 YYDKDF (reference sequence).

The chain uses TRBV19 and TRBJ2-5; 8 bases map to TRBD2. The germline V gene has CDR1 LNHDA and CDR2 SQIVND (reference sequence). This CDR3 region has 15 residues. J gave up 0 bases and V 3 bases, and 3 bases lay outside the gene matches. The CDR3 reads CASSISGGYQETQYF. CDR3 DNA: TGTGCCAGTAGTATCAGCGGGGGATACCAAGAGACCCAGTACTTC.

CDR3 nucleotides: TGTGCCAGCAGCCGGGGCACGCGGGAGCAGTTCTTC. Amino acid sequence: CASSRGTREQFF. The chain carries TRBV3-1 (or the pseudogene TRBV3-2) and TRBJ2-1; TRBD1 is a possible D gene (5 bases). The CDR3 length is 12 residues. The V end was cut by 4 bases, the J end by 10 bases, with 11 bases between. CDR1 LGHDT and CDR2 YNNKEL come from the germline V gene (reference sequence).

V gene TRBV7-9 combines with J gene TRBJ2-3; D might be TRBD1 (5 bases). Germline assignment: CDR1 SEHNR and CDR2 FQNEAQ (reference sequence). There are 15 residues in the CDR3. Trimming left V 3 bases short and J 0 bases short, with 10 bases between. The CDR3 coding sequence is TGTGCCAGCAGCTTCCAGGGCACAAGCACAGATACGCAGTATTTT. Its protein is CASSFQGTSTDTQYF. Looking up the rest from reference TRBV7-9 and TRBJ2-3 gives the full variable domain: DTGVSQNPRHKITKRGQNVTFRCDPISEHNRLYWYRQTLGQGPEFLTYFQNEAQLEKSRLLSDRFSAERPKGSFSTLEIQRTEQGDSAMYLCASSFQGTSTDTQYFGPGTRLTVL.

This chain links TRBV7-3 with TRBJ2-1; 9 nucleotides line up with TRBD2. The length of the CDR3 is 15 residues. The V gene's germline CDR1 is SGHTA and CDR2 FQGTGA. J lost 8 bases, V lost 1 base, and 6 bases had no gene match. CDR3 coding DNA: TGTGCCAGCAGCTTAAACCCTAGCGGGGCCGATGAGCAGTTCTTC. Residues: CASSLNPSGADEQFF.

The V call is TRBV19, the J call TRBJ2-7; a weak D match, TRBD2 (5 bases). The germline V and J ends were trimmed by 3 bases and 6 bases, with 9 bases remaining between them. The germline V gene has CDR1 LNHDA and CDR2 SQIVND (reference sequence). This CDR3 has 12 amino acids. CDR3 in amino acids: CASSMYAGEQYF. The CDR3 DNA reads as TGTGCCAGTAGTATGTACGCGGGCGAGCAGTACTTC.

CDR3 bases: TGCGCCAGCAGCAAGGGGGTACGGGGCTACACCTTC. The encoded protein is CASSKGVRGYTF. J is TRBJ1-2 and V is TRBV23-1; tentatively, D is TRBD1 (6 bases). TRBV23-1 qualifies as an ORF whose function is uncertain. The V gene lost 6 bases and the J gene lost 8 bases, with 13 bases spanning the gap. This CDR3 is built from 12 residues.

This clone was found a few times. V and J are TRBV18 and TRBJ1-6; 12 nucleotides match TRBD1. Germline trimming cut 4 bases from V and 10 bases from J; bases unmatched to any gene: 2. CDR3 size: 14 residues. The V gene's germline CDR1 is KGHSH and CDR2 LQKENI. As DNA, the CDR3 is TGTGCCAGCTCACGGGACAGGGGGCAATCACCCCTCCACTTT. Protein: CASSRDRGQSPLHF.

The J gene is TRBJ1-2, the V gene TRBV7-9; TRBD1 agrees at 7 bases. The CDR3 is made up of 14 amino acids. V gave up 5 bases and J gave up 6 bases; unmatched junction bases: 9. Germline V gene data show CDR1 as SEHNR and CDR2 as FQNEAQ (reference sequence). The CDR3 DNA follows: TGTGCCAGCAGCCGTCCCGGGACAGCGAATGGCTACACCTTC. Translation: CASSRPGTANGYTF.

The chain is built from TRBV9 and TRBJ2-1; D not certain. CDR1 and CDR2 (germline): SGDLS, YYNGEE. This CDR3 region has 15 residues. V was clipped by 0 bases and J by 4 bases, with 11 bases between them. The CDR3 region is CASSVGPNPYNEQFF. The CDR3 DNA follows: TGTGCCAGCAGCGTAGGGCCAAATCCGTACAATGAGCAGTTCTTC.

The chain recombines TRBV4-1 with TRBJ1-2, with a tentative D call TRBD1 (5 bases). The V and J ends lost 2 bases and 0 bases respectively, with 10 bases between them. The CDR3 has 15 residues. The germline CDR1 and CDR2 sequences are MGHRA and YSYEKL. The CDR3 is CASSQPKGANYGYTF. CDR3 nucleotides: TGCGCCAGCAGCCAACCGAAAGGGGCTAACTATGGCTACACCTTC.

V usage is TRBV3-1 (or the pseudogene TRBV3-2) and J usage is TRBJ2-3, with a weak D call TRBD2 (6 bases). Germline CDR1 LGHDT, CDR2 YNNKEL (reference sequence). Deletions cut 11 bases from V and 3 bases from J, with 18 bases between. The CDR3 has 14 amino acids. In nucleotides, the CDR3 is TGTGCCGTTAGCGGAATCAAGGGGACAGATACGCAGTATTTT. It specifies CAVSGIKGTDTQYF.

The chain joins TRBV5-1 to TRBJ2-1; D is unresolved. The length of the CDR3 is 11 residues. The germline CDR1 and CDR2 sequences are SGHRS and YFSETQ. The V end was cut by 2 bases, the J end by 8 bases, with 5 bases between. This CDR3 reads CASSFSDEQFF. CDR3 DNA: TGCGCCAGCAGCTTTAGTGATGAGCAGTTCTTC.

A single count supports this clone. This chain connects TRBV10-3 to TRBJ2-7; 9 nucleotides agree with TRBD1. The CDR3 consists of 15 residues. Germline V gene sequence: CDR1 ENHRY, CDR2 SYGVKD. The ends lost 6 bases at V and 2 bases at J; junction bases unmatched: 8. Here the CDR3 DNA reads TGTGCCATCAGCCCAGGGACAGGGAAACCCTACGAGCAGTACTTC. Translating it yields CAISPGTGKPYEQYF.

The V and J genes are TRBV11-3 and TRBJ2-3, with TRBD1 identical over 7 bases. Germline loops: CDR1 SGHNT, CDR2 YENEEA. This CDR3 comprises 14 residues. J was trimmed by 3 bases and V by 5 bases; bases with no gene match: 5. CDR3 amino acids: CASSQGTATDTQYF. CDR3 DNA sequence: TGTGCCAGCAGCCAAGGGACAGCAACAGATACGCAGTATTTT.

The chain employs TRBV20-1 and TRBJ1-2; D is unclear. V was trimmed by 3 bases and J by 12 bases, leaving 11 bases between them. Germline CDR1 is DFQATT and CDR2 is SNEGSKA (reference sequence). The CDR3 extends over 10 amino acids. In nucleotides, the CDR3 is TGCAGTGCTAGCGGGGTCTCTGACACCTTC. It specifies CSASGVSDTF.

This rearrangement joins TRBV9 to TRBJ1-3; TRBD1 might be the D (6 bases). The CDR3 extends over 15 amino acids. The ends were cut back, 0 bases at V and 2 bases at J, with 9 bases in the middle. Germline V gene lookup returns CDR1 SGDLS and CDR2 YYNGEE. CDR3 nucleotides: TGTGCCAGCAGCGTAGCGGGGGGCACTGGAAACACCATATATTTT. This sequence encodes CASSVAGGTGNTIYF.

The rearrangement uses TRBV5-1 and TRBJ2-3; 16 positions match TRBD2. The CDR3 runs 22 residues. The J segment lost 4 bases and the V segment lost 4 bases, leaving 21 bases of the junction unmatched. CDR1 and CDR2 from the germline V gene are SGHRS and YFSETQ. CDR3 in DNA: TGCGCCAGCAGCCGAGGGACAGCGACCGGGACTAGCGGGGGGGCTTTCGCAGATACGCAGTATTTT. This translates into CASSRGTATGTSGGAFADTQYF.

This chain uses TRBV5-1 with TRBJ2-7, with 9 bases lining up with TRBD1. V lost 0 bases and J lost 1; bases outside the gene matches: 2. The CDR3 contains 15 residues. Germline assignment: CDR1 SGHRS and CDR2 YFSETQ. The chain's CDR3 is CASSLGGQGSYEQYF. CDR3 in DNA: TGCGCCAGCAGCTTGGGGGGACAGGGTTCCTACGAGCAGTACTTC.

The chain uses TRBV5-5 and TRBJ1-3, with D perhaps TRBD1 (6 bases). The CDR3 is 17 residues long. V lost 4 bases and J lost 0, with 17 bases in between. Per germline, CDR1 SGHKS and CDR2 YYEKEE (reference sequence). The CDR3 sequence: CASSKAYGTNSGNTIYF. The CDR3 DNA follows: TGTGCCAGCAGCAAAGCCTACGGGACAAACTCTGGAAACACCATATATTTT.